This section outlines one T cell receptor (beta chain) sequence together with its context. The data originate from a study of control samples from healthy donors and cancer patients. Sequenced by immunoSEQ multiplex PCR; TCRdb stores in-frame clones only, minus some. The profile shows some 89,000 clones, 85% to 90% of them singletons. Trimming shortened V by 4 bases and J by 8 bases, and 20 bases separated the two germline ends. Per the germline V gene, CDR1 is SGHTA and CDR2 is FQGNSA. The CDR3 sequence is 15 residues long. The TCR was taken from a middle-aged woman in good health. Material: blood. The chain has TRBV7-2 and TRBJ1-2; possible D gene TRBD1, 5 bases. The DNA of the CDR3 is TGTGCCAGCAGCTCCCGAAGCGGTGTAGGGGACGGCTACACCTTC. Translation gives CASSSRSGVGDGYTF.